This TCR beta chain derives from a study of blood T cell repertoires in COVID-19. The method was immunoSEQ multiplex PCR; TCRdb's version includes in-frame clones alone and lacks a portion of them. The table records around 130,000 clones, roughly 89% of them present only once. The sample was PBMCs or T cells enriched from blood (not recorded which). The sequence was obtained from a woman in her 30s who had recovered from COVID-19.

In DNA, the CDR3 is TGTGCCAGCAGCCCAAATCACAGGGGGCCCCTAGGCTATGGCTACACCTTC. Amino acids: CASSPNHRGPLGYGYTF. The chain carries TRBV7-3 and TRBJ1-2, with 9 positions matching TRBD1. The CDR3 length is 17 residues. Trimming at V came to 5 bases and at J to 4 bases, leaving 14 bases not matched to a gene. Germline-derived CDR1 and CDR2 are SGHTA and FQGTGA.